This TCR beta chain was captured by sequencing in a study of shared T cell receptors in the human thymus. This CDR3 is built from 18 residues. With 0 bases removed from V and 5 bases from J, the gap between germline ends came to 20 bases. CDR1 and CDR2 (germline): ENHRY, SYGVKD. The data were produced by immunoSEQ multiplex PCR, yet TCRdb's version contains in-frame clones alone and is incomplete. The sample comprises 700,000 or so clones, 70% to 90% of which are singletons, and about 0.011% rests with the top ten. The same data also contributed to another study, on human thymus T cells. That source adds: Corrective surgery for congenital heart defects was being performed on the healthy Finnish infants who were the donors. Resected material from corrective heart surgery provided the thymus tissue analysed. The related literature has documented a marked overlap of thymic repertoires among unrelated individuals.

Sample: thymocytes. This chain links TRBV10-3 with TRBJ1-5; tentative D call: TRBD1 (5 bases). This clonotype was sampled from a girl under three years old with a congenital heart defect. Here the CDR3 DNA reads TGTGCCATCAGTGAGTCCCGGGGAGCCACGGGGGTGGATCAGCCCCAGCATTTT. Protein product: CAISESRGATGVDQPQHF.